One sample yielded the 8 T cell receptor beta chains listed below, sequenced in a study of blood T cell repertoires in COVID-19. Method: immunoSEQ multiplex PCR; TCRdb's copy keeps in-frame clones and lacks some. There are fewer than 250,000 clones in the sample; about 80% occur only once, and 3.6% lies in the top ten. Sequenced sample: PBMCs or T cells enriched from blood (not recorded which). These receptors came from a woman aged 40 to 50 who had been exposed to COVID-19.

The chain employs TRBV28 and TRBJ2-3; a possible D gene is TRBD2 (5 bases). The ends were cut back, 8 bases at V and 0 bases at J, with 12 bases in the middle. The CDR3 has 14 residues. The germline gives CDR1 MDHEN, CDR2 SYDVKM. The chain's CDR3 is CASGELASTDTQYF. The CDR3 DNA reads TGTGCCAGCGGGGAGCTAGCTAGCACAGATACGCAGTATTTT. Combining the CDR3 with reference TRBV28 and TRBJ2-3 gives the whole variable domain DVKVTQSSRYLVKRTGEKVFLECVQDMDHENMFWYRQDPGLGLRLIYFSYDVKMKEKGDIPEGYSVSREKKERFSLILESASTNQTSMYLCASGELASTDTQYFGPGTRLTVL.

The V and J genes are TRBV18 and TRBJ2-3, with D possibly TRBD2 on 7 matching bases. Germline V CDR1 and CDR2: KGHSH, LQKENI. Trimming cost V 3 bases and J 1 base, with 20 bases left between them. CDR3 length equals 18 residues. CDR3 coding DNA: TGTGCCAGCTCACCCCGAAGGGGGGGGCGCACCGGCACAGATACGCAGTATTTT. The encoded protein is CASSPRRGGRTGTDTQYF.

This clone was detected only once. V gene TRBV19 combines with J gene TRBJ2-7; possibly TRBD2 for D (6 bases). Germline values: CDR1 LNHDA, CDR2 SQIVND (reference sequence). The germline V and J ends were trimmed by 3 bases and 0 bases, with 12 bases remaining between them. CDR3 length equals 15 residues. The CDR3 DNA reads TGTGCCAGTAGTATCGCCGGGAGCTACTCCTACGAGCAGTACTTC. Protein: CASSIAGSYSYEQYF.

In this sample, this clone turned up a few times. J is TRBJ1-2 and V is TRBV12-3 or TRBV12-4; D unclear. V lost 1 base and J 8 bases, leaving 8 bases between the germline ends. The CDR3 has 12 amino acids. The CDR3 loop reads CASSLGTRGYTF. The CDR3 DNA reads TGTGCCAGCAGTTTAGGGACTCGAGGCTACACCTTC.

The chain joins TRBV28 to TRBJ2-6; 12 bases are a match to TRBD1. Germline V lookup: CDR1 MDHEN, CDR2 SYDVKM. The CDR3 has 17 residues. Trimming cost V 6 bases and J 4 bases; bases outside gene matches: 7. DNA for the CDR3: TGTGCCAGCAGCCGTTCCGGGACAGGGGGCGGGGCCAACGTCCTGACTTTC. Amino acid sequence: CASSRSGTGGGANVLTF. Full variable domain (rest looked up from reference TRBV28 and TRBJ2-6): DVKVTQSSRYLVKRTGEKVFLECVQDMDHENMFWYRQDPGLGLRLIYFSYDVKMKEKGDIPEGYSVSREKKERFSLILESASTNQTSMYLCASSRSGTGGGANVLTFGAGSRLTVL.

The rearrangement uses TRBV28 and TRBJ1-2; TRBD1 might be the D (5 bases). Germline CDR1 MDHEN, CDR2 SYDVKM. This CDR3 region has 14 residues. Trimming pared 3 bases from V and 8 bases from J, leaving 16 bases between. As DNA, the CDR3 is TGTGCCAGCAGTTTCGGTCGGACACCCTCGGGCTACACCTTC. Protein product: CASSFGRTPSGYTF.

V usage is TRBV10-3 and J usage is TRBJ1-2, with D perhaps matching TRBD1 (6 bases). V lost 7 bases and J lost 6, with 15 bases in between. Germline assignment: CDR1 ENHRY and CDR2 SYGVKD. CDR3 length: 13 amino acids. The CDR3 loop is CAITIDRSNGYTF. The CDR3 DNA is TGTGCCATCACCATAGACAGGTCGAATGGCTACACCTTC.

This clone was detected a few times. This CDR3 reads CASSPSESDSYGYTF. The CDR3 nucleotides read TGTGCCAGCTCACCCTCGGAGTCGGATAGCTATGGCTACACCTTC. This rearrangement joins TRBV18 to TRBJ1-2; D is unclear. Deletions cut 3 bases from V and 4 bases from J, with 15 bases between. The CDR3 contains 15 residues. The germline V gene encodes CDR1 KGHSH and CDR2 LQKENI.